A single T cell receptor beta chain is shown here with its context. The table came from immunoSEQ multiplex PCR; TCRdb's copy has only in-frame clones and leaves some out. The sample has about 49,000 clones, 92% seen once. These data belong to a study of T cell changes during pregnancy in multiple sclerosis. Germline values: CDR1 SNHLY, CDR2 FYNNEI. The CDR3 contains 14 residues. V dropped 5 bases and J dropped 8; count of bases not matched to a gene: 11. The chain links TRBV2 to TRBJ1-2, with 7 bases identical to TRBD1. This TCR was sampled from a female donor with multiple sclerosis, enrolled in a pregnancy study. Sequencing was performed on peripheral blood, taken after pregnancy. CDR3 residues: CASSSATGLGGYTF. CDR3 sequence (DNA): TGTGCCAGCAGTTCCGCGACAGGGCTGGGGGGCTACACCTTC.